A selection of T cell receptor beta chains follows, all from one sample in a study of cytomegalovirus exposure and HLA in healthy donors. Measured with immunoSEQ multiplex PCR; TCRdb has only the in-frame clones, and not every one. The data hold some 120,000 clones, with over 8.5% observed a single time. Sequencing used PBMCs. The receptors stem from a woman aged 35 to 49 in good health and CMV-seropositive. Each CDR3 is given without its conserved first and last residue. Each record gives: V gene, CDR3 protein.

V: TRBV4-1
CDR3: ASSQEGRQGSDNSPLH

V: TRBV7-9
CDR3: ASSSAGWEDAEAF

V: TRBV6-5
CDR3: ASSYSEGNTIY

V: TRBV30
CDR3: AWGSSRTSFQDEQF

V: TRBV10-2
CDR3: ASSGQGAFQPQH

V: TRBV10-2
CDR3: ASSERGQGGQPQH

V: TRBV19
CDR3: ASRGTGGGYT

V: TRBV5-4
CDR3: ASSLARATNYGYT

V: TRBV5-4
CDR3: ASSGGQVLSVRGYT

V: TRBV5-4
CDR3: ASREVAGGTLDTQY

V: TRBV18
CDR3: ASSPLTGDLIEQY

V: TRBV4-1
CDR3: ASSQLARVMYEQF

V: TRBV10-3
CDR3: AISDPRDRPQH

V: TRBV7-6
CDR3: ASSPDAYNEQF

V: TRBV5-5
CDR3: ASMNKAGGPYEQY

V: TRBV18
CDR3: ASSPKQGPSGANVLT

V: TRBV7-2
CDR3: ASSLFGVGNEQF

V: TRBV6-1
CDR3: ASLGQGAYGEQF

V: TRBV6-5
CDR3: ASKRDRRTEAF

V: TRBV9
CDR3: ASSVGTGMNTEAF